A selection of T cell receptor beta chains follows, all from one sample in a study of T cells in Graves' hyperthyroidism and ophthalmopathy. MiXCR was run by TCRdb on the multiplex PCR reads, yielding one entry per CDR3 protein. This table holds 550,000 to 600,000 distinct CDR3 sequences, about 43% found once. The specimen was peripheral blood or thyroid tissue (not recorded which). All receptors come from an adult woman with Graves' disease, either hyperthyroidism or ophthalmopathy (not recorded which). Both conserved end residues are part of each CDR3. The D gene is left open where the match is weak. Rows may omit the clone size; those that give it use once, few, many or a size class.

abundance: NA; j_gene: TRBJ1-2; d_gene: TRBD1; v_gene: TRBV6-6; CDR3aa: CASRLDRGGYGYTF; CDR3nt: TGTGCCAGCAGACTTGACAGGGGGGGTTATGGCTACACCTTC
abundance: NA; j_gene: TRBJ2-7; d_gene: NA; v_gene: TRBV29-1; CDR3aa: CSGGGGSYEQYF; CDR3nt: TGCAGCGGCGGTGGTGGCTCTTACGAGCAGTACTTC
abundance: many; j_gene: TRBJ2-5; d_gene: NA; v_gene: TRBV20-1; CDR3aa: CSARRRAGGEETQYF; CDR3nt: TGCAGTGCCCGGCGGAGGGCAGGGGGGGAGGAGACCCAGTACTTC
abundance: few; j_gene: TRBJ2-7; d_gene: NA; v_gene: TRBV5-1; CDR3aa: CASSLAGSLDEQYF; CDR3nt: TGCGCCAGCAGCTTGGCGGGTTCCTTGGACGAGCAGTACTTC
abundance: NA; j_gene: TRBJ2-3; d_gene: NA; v_gene: TRBV2; CDR3aa: CATTRVWFLADTQYF; CDR3nt: TGTGCCACTACTAGAGTGTGGTTTTTAGCAGATACGCAGTATTTT
abundance: NA; j_gene: TRBJ2-5; d_gene: TRBD2; v_gene: TRBV6-6; CDR3aa: CASGSTSGETQYF; CDR3nt: TGTGCCAGCGGCTCGACTAGCGGGGAGACCCAGTACTTC
abundance: NA; j_gene: TRBJ2-7; d_gene: TRBD1; v_gene: TRBV29-1; CDR3aa: CSWDSYEQYF; CDR3nt: TGCAGCTGGGACAGCTACGAGCAGTACTTC
abundance: many; j_gene: TRBJ1-2; d_gene: NA; v_gene: TRBV20-1; CDR3aa: CSASPGLDGYTF; CDR3nt: TGCAGTGCTTCCCCGGGTTTGGATGGCTACACCTTC
abundance: once; j_gene: TRBJ1-6; d_gene: NA; v_gene: TRBV20-1; CDR3aa: CSPWGQGGGRRSPLHF; CDR3nt: TGCAGTCCTTGGGGGCAGGGAGGTGGTAGGCGCTCACCCCTCCACTTT
abundance: NA; j_gene: TRBJ1-5; d_gene: NA; v_gene: TRBV20-1; CDR3aa: CSALTVRGFGSNQPQHF; CDR3nt: TGCAGTGCTCTCACTGTTAGGGGATTCGGGAGCAATCAGCCCCAGCATTTT
abundance: NA; j_gene: TRBJ2-3; d_gene: NA; v_gene: TRBV9; CDR3aa: CASSGSGYTDTQYF; CDR3nt: TGTGCCAGCAGCGGTAGCGGTTACACAGATACGCAGTATTTT
abundance: many; j_gene: TRBJ1-2; d_gene: NA; v_gene: TRBV19; CDR3aa: CASSTADSSIGYTF; CDR3nt: TGTGCCAGTAGTACCGCAGACAGTAGTATTGGCTACACCTTC
abundance: NA; j_gene: TRBJ1-1; d_gene: TRBD1; v_gene: TRBV24-1; CDR3aa: CATSGAGTANTEAFF; CDR3nt: TGTGCCACCAGTGGGGCCGGGACAGCGAACACTGAAGCCTTCTTT
abundance: many; j_gene: TRBJ2-3; d_gene: NA; v_gene: TRBV7-2; CDR3aa: CASSEYDTQYF; CDR3nt: TGTGCCAGCAGCGAGTACGATACGCAGTATTTT
abundance: NA; j_gene: TRBJ1-4; d_gene: NA; v_gene: TRBV5-1; CDR3aa: CASSQGVRDEKLFF; CDR3nt: TGCGCCAGCAGCCAGGGTGTTCGGGATGAAAAACTGTTTTTT
abundance: NA; j_gene: TRBJ2-5; d_gene: TRBD1; v_gene: TRBV25-1; CDR3aa: CASRDRGNQETQYF; CDR3nt: TGTGCCAGCAGGGACAGGGGGAACCAAGAGACCCAGTACTTC
abundance: NA; j_gene: TRBJ1-5; d_gene: NA; v_gene: TRBV19; CDR3aa: CASSIPSSTDQPQHF; CDR3nt: TGTGCCAGTAGTATCCCCTCCTCCACAGATCAGCCCCAGCATTTT
abundance: NA; j_gene: TRBJ2-6; d_gene: NA; v_gene: TRBV7-9; CDR3aa: CASSRTVGGTNVLTF; CDR3nt: TGTGCCAGCAGCAGGACAGTGGGGGGGACCAACGTCCTGACTTTC
abundance: NA; j_gene: TRBJ2-2; d_gene: TRBD2; v_gene: TRBV7-9; CDR3aa: CASSQEGYSGRGNTGELFF; CDR3nt: TGTGCCAGCAGCCAAGAAGGGTATAGCGGGAGGGGGAACACCGGGGAGCTGTTTTTT
abundance: NA; j_gene: TRBJ1-2; d_gene: NA; v_gene: TRBV19; CDR3aa: CASSILGQVSDGYTF; CDR3nt: TGTGCCAGTAGTATTCTCGGGCAGGTTTCGGATGGCTACACCTTC
abundance: NA; j_gene: TRBJ1-1; d_gene: NA; v_gene: TRBV7-2; CDR3aa: CASSWGSGGEAFF; CDR3nt: TGTGCCAGCAGCTGGGGCTCCGGGGGTGAAGCTTTCTTT
abundance: NA; j_gene: TRBJ1-1; d_gene: NA; v_gene: TRBV20-1; CDR3aa: CSARLEAEAFF; CDR3nt: TGCAGTGCTAGACTTGAGGCTGAAGCTTTCTTT
abundance: NA; j_gene: TRBJ1-2; d_gene: TRBD1; v_gene: TRBV7-9; CDR3aa: CASSYWTGCYTF; CDR3nt: TGTGCCAGCAGCTATTGGACAGGGTGCTACACCTTC
abundance: few; j_gene: TRBJ2-7; d_gene: TRBD1; v_gene: TRBV4-1; CDR3aa: CASSQTGQGKSHEQYF; CDR3nt: TGCGCCAGCAGTCAGACGGGACAGGGCAAATCCCACGAGCAGTACTTC
abundance: NA; j_gene: TRBJ2-7; d_gene: NA; v_gene: TRBV9; CDR3aa: CASSFGVTYEQYF; CDR3nt: TGTGCCAGCAGTTTCGGGGTCACCTACGAGCAGTACTTC
abundance: few; j_gene: TRBJ2-7; d_gene: NA; v_gene: TRBV25-1; CDR3aa: CASSPPKNPYEQYF; CDR3nt: TGTGCCAGCAGCCCCCCAAAAAACCCCTACGAGCAGTACTTC
abundance: NA; j_gene: TRBJ1-1; d_gene: TRBD1; v_gene: TRBV27; CDR3aa: CASSHGRGAGGAFF; CDR3nt: TGTGCCAGTTCCCACGGCAGGGGGGCTGGTGGAGCTTTCTTT
abundance: many; j_gene: TRBJ1-1; d_gene: TRBD1; v_gene: TRBV5-6; CDR3aa: CASSSPRGPNTEAFF; CDR3nt: TGTGCCAGCAGCTCCCCAAGGGGGCCGAACACTGAAGCTTTCTTT
abundance: NA; j_gene: TRBJ2-7; d_gene: TRBD2; v_gene: TRBV29-1; CDR3aa: CSVGLAGGPREQYF; CDR3nt: TGCAGCGTTGGACTAGCGGGGGGGCCGAGGGAGCAGTACTTC
abundance: NA; j_gene: TRBJ1-1; d_gene: NA; v_gene: TRBV4-2; CDR3aa: CASSQEGTTEAFF; CDR3nt: TGTGCCAGCAGCCAAGAAGGCACCACTGAAGCTTTCTTT
abundance: NA; j_gene: TRBJ2-2; d_gene: TRBD2; v_gene: TRBV24-1; CDR3aa: CATSASGGAGELFF; CDR3nt: TGTGCCACCAGTGCTAGCGGAGGAGCCGGGGAGCTGTTTTTT
abundance: many; j_gene: TRBJ2-5; d_gene: NA; v_gene: TRBV6-5; CDR3aa: CASSYSQEGQETQYF; CDR3nt: TGTGCCAGCAGTTACTCGCAGGAAGGACAAGAGACCCAGTACTTC
abundance: NA; j_gene: TRBJ1-2; d_gene: TRBD1; v_gene: TRBV29-1; CDR3aa: CSVESEDRAGGYTF; CDR3nt: TGCAGCGTTGAATCCGAGGACAGGGCCGGGGGCTACACCTTC
abundance: NA; j_gene: TRBJ2-7; d_gene: NA; v_gene: TRBV15; CDR3aa: CATSRGAGEQYF; CDR3nt: TGTGCCACCAGCAGAGGGGCGGGCGAGCAGTACTTC
abundance: many; j_gene: TRBJ2-7; d_gene: NA; v_gene: TRBV11-2; CDR3aa: CASSPSALASWEQYF; CDR3nt: TGTGCCAGCAGCCCAAGCGCCCTAGCCAGTTGGGAGCAGTACTTC
abundance: NA; j_gene: TRBJ1-5; d_gene: NA; v_gene: TRBV7-9; CDR3aa: CASSTGNQHF; CDR3nt: TGTGCCAGCAGCACAGGGAATCAGCATTTT
abundance: NA; j_gene: TRBJ2-7; d_gene: NA; v_gene: TRBV19; CDR3aa: CASSLDGQDYEQYF; CDR3nt: TGTGCCAGCAGCTTAGATGGCCAGGATTACGAGCAGTACTTC
abundance: NA; j_gene: TRBJ1-5; d_gene: NA; v_gene: TRBV6-2/TRBV6-3; CDR3aa: CASSYRAGKQPQHF; CDR3nt: TGTGCCAGCAGTTACCGGGCAGGTAAACAGCCCCAGCATTTT
abundance: many; j_gene: TRBJ1-6; d_gene: TRBD1; v_gene: TRBV12-3/TRBV12-4; CDR3aa: CASQKQGENSPLHF; CDR3nt: TGTGCCAGCCAAAAACAGGGGGAAAATTCACCCCTCCACTTT
abundance: NA; j_gene: TRBJ2-5; d_gene: NA; v_gene: TRBV10-3; CDR3aa: CAISEGDSETQYF; CDR3nt: TGTGCCATCAGTGAGGGGGATTCTGAGACCCAGTACTTC
abundance: NA; j_gene: TRBJ1-1; d_gene: NA; v_gene: TRBV28; CDR3aa: CASSYQGWAEAFF; CDR3nt: TGTGCCAGCAGTTACCAGGGATGGGCTGAAGCTTTCTTT
abundance: few; j_gene: TRBJ2-7; d_gene: TRBD1; v_gene: TRBV4-1; CDR3aa: CASSLGQGRGSYEQYF; CDR3nt: TGCGCCAGCAGCCTCGGACAGGGGAGGGGCTCCTACGAGCAGTACTTC
abundance: NA; j_gene: TRBJ1-2; d_gene: NA; v_gene: TRBV10-2; CDR3aa: CASSEPSERGYTF; CDR3nt: TGCGCCAGCAGTGAGCCGTCGGAGAGGGGCTACACCTTC
abundance: NA; j_gene: TRBJ1-5; d_gene: TRBD1; v_gene: TRBV2; CDR3aa: CARGTGVMQPQHF; CDR3nt: TGTGCTAGGGGGACAGGGGTGATGCAGCCCCAGCATTTT
abundance: many; j_gene: TRBJ1-5; d_gene: NA; v_gene: TRBV7-9; CDR3aa: CASSGSRDQPQHF; CDR3nt: TGTGCCAGCTCCGGGAGTCGTGATCAGCCCCAGCATTTT
abundance: NA; j_gene: TRBJ2-7; d_gene: TRBD1; v_gene: TRBV29-1; CDR3aa: CSSKGAEYYEQYF; CDR3nt: TGCAGCTCCAAGGGGGCGGAGTACTACGAGCAGTACTTC
abundance: few; j_gene: TRBJ1-1; d_gene: TRBD1; v_gene: TRBV20-1; CDR3aa: CSATTGDRSGSNTEAFF; CDR3nt: TGCAGTGCAACGACAGGGGACCGCTCTGGGTCGAACACTGAAGCTTTCTTT
abundance: few; j_gene: TRBJ1-6; d_gene: TRBD1; v_gene: TRBV7-2; CDR3aa: CASSPRDRVGSPLHF; CDR3nt: TGTGCCAGCAGCCCCCGGGACAGGGTTGGATCACCCCTCCACTTT
abundance: many; j_gene: TRBJ1-6; d_gene: NA; v_gene: TRBV6-5; CDR3aa: CANNQGVRDNSPLHF; CDR3nt: TGTGCCAACAACCAGGGAGTTCGGGATAATTCACCCCTCCACTTT
abundance: few; j_gene: TRBJ2-7; d_gene: TRBD2; v_gene: TRBV7-2; CDR3aa: CASSFRLAGEGEQYF; CDR3nt: TGTGCCAGCAGTTTCCGGCTAGCGGGAGAGGGTGAGCAGTACTTC
abundance: few; j_gene: TRBJ2-7; d_gene: TRBD2; v_gene: TRBV27; CDR3aa: CASRTFGLAGAEQYF; CDR3nt: TGTGCCAGCAGAACATTTGGACTAGCGGGAGCCGAGCAGTACTTC
abundance: NA; j_gene: TRBJ1-1; d_gene: NA; v_gene: TRBV10-2; CDR3aa: CAIAGGPTEAFF; CDR3nt: TGCGCCATCGCCGGGGGCCCCACTGAAGCTTTCTTT
abundance: few; j_gene: TRBJ2-2; d_gene: TRBD2; v_gene: TRBV20-1; CDR3aa: CSASLAEGTGELFF; CDR3nt: TGCAGTGCTAGTCTAGCGGAAGGCACCGGGGAGCTGTTTTTT
abundance: many; j_gene: TRBJ2-2; d_gene: NA; v_gene: TRBV5-4; CDR3aa: CASSLASRYTGELFF; CDR3nt: TGTGCCAGCAGCTTGGCTAGCAGATACACCGGGGAGCTGTTTTTT
abundance: many; j_gene: TRBJ2-7; d_gene: TRBD2; v_gene: TRBV20-1; CDR3aa: CSARGTSGEQYF; CDR3nt: TGCAGTGCTAGAGGGACTAGCGGGGAGCAGTACTTC
abundance: NA; j_gene: TRBJ2-5; d_gene: NA; v_gene: TRBV11-2; CDR3aa: CASSLGFIEEQYF; CDR3nt: TGTGCCAGCAGCTTAGGGTTTATTGAGGAGCAGTACTTC
abundance: NA; j_gene: TRBJ2-7; d_gene: TRBD2; v_gene: TRBV5-1; CDR3aa: CASRYGTSGIYEQYF; CDR3nt: TGCGCCAGCAGGTACGGGACTAGCGGCATCTACGAGCAGTACTTC
abundance: NA; j_gene: TRBJ2-7; d_gene: NA; v_gene: TRBV7-9; CDR3aa: CASSPPQRASYEQYF; CDR3nt: TGTGCCAGCTCACCACCGCAGCGGGCTTCCTACGAGCAGTACTTC
abundance: many; j_gene: TRBJ1-4; d_gene: NA; v_gene: TRBV4-1; CDR3aa: CASSQVLGPRRNEKLFF; CDR3nt: TGCGCCAGCAGCCAAGTTCTGGGTCCCCGTCGTAATGAAAAACTGTTTTTT